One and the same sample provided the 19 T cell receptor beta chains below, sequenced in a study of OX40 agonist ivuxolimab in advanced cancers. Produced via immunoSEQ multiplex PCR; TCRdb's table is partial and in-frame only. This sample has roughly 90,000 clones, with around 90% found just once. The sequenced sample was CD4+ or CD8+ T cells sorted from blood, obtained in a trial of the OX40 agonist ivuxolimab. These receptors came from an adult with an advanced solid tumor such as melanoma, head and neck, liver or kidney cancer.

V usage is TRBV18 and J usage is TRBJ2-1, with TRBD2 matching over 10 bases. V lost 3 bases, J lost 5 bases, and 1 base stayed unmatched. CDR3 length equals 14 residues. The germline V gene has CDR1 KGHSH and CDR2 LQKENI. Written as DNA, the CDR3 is TGTGCCAGCTCACCCGGGACTAGCGACAATGAGCAGTTCTTC. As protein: CASSPGTSDNEQFF. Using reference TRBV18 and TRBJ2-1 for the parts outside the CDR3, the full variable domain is NAGVMQNPRHLVRRRGQEARLRCSPMKGHSHVYWYRQLPEEGLKFMVYLQKENIIDESGMPKERFSAEFPKEGPSILRIQQVVRGDSAAYFCASSPGTSDNEQFFGPGTRLTVL.

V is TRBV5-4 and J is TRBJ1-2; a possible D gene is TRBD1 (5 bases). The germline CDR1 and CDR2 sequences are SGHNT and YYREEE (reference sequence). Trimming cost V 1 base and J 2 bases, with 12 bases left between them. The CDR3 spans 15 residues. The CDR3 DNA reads TGTGCCAGCAGCTTGACAGGACTAGCAAACTATGGCTACACCTTC. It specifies CASSLTGLANYGYTF.

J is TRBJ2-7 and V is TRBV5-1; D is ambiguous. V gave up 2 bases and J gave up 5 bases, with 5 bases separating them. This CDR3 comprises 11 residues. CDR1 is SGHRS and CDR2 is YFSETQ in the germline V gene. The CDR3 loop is CASSFRDEQYF. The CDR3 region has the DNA TGCGCCAGCAGCTTCCGGGACGAGCAGTACTTC.

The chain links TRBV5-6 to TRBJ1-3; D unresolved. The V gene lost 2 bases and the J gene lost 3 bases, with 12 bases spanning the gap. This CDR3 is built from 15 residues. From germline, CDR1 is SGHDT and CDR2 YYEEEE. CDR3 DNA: TGTGCCAGCAGCTTATCATGGGTTAGTGGAAACACCATATATTTT. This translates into CASSLSWVSGNTIYF.

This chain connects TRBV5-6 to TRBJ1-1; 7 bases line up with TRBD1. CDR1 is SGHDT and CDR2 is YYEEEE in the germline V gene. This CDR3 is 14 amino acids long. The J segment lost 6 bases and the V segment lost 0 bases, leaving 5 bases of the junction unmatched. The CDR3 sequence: CASSLAGGGAEAFF. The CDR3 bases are TGTGCCAGCAGCTTGGCAGGAGGGGGCGCTGAAGCTTTCTTT. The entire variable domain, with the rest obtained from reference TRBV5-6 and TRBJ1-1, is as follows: DAGVTQSPTHLIKTRGQQVTLRCSPKSGHDTVSWYQQALGQGPQFIFQYYEEEERQRGNFPDRFSGHQFPNYSSELNVNALLLGDSALYLCASSLAGGGAEAFFGQGTRLTVV.

This CDR3 is CASSQDPGARGEKLFF. CDR3 nucleotides: TGCGCCAGCAGCCAAGACCCGGGCGCCCGTGGGGAAAAACTGTTTTTT. The chain uses TRBV4-1 and TRBJ1-4; D is unresolved. The CDR3 has 16 residues. With 0 bases removed from V and 8 bases from J, the gap between germline ends came to 16 bases. Germline V lookup: CDR1 MGHRA, CDR2 YSYEKL.

The CDR3, as DNA: TGTGCCAGCATGTTTGACAGGGACACTGAAGCTTTCTTT. Translation gives CASMFDRDTEAFF. V usage is TRBV6-1 and J usage is TRBJ1-1; TRBD1 matches at 7 bases. CDR1 MNHNS and CDR2 SASEGT come from the germline V gene. Trimming at V came to 7 bases and at J to 3 bases, leaving 5 bases not matched to a gene. This CDR3 contains 13 residues.

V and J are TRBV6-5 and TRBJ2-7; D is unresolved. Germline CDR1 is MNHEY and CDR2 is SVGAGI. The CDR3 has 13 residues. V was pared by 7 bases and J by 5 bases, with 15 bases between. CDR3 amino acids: CASTLIGSNEQYF. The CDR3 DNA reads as TGTGCCAGCACCCTGATAGGGTCTAACGAGCAGTACTTC.

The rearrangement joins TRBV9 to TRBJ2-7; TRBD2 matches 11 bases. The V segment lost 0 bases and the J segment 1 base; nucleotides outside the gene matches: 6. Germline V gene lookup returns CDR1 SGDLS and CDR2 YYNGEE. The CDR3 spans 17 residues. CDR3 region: CASSVELAGAASYEQYF. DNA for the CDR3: TGTGCCAGCAGCGTAGAACTAGCGGGGGCCGCTTCCTACGAGCAGTACTTC. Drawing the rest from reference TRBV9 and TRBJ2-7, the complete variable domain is DSGVTQTPKHLITATGQRVTLRCSPRSGDLSVYWYQQSLDQGLQFLIQYYNGEERAKGNILERFSAQQFPDLHSELNLSSLELGDSALYFCASSVELAGAASYEQYFGPGTRLTVT.

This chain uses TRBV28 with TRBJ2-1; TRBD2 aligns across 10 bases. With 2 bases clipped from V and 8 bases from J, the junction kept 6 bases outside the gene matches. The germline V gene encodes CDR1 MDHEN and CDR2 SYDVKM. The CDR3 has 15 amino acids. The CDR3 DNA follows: TGTGCCAGCAGTTTAACTAGCGGGGCCAGGGATGAGCAGTTCTTC. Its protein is CASSLTSGARDEQFF.

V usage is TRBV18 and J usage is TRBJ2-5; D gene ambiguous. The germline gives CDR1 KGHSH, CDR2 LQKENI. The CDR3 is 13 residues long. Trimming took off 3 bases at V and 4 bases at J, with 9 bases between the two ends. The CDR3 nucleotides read TGTGCCAGCTCACCGTCTAGAGTAGAGACCCAGTACTTC. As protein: CASSPSRVETQYF.

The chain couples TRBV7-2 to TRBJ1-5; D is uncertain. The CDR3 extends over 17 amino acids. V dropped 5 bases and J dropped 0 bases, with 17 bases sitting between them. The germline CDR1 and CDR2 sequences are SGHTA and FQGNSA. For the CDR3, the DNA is TGTGCCAGCAGCCCTCAGGCGGGCAGCCCTAGCAATCAGCCCCAGCATTTT. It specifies CASSPQAGSPSNQPQHF. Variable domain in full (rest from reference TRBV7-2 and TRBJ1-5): GAGVSQSPSNKVTEKGKDVELRCDPISGHTALYWYRQSLGQGLEFLIYFQGNSAPDKSGLPSDRFSAERTGGSVSTLTIQRTQQEDSAVYLCASSPQAGSPSNQPQHFGDGTRLSIL.

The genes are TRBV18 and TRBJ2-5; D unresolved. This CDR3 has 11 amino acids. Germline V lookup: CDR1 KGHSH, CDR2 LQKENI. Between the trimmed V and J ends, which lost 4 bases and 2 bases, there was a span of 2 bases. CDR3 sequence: CASSQQETQYF. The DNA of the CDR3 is TGTGCCAGCTCACAACAAGAGACCCAGTACTTC. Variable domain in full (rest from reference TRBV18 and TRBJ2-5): NAGVMQNPRHLVRRRGQEARLRCSPMKGHSHVYWYRQLPEEGLKFMVYLQKENIIDESGMPKERFSAEFPKEGPSILRIQQVVRGDSAAYFCASSQQETQYFGPGTRLLVL.

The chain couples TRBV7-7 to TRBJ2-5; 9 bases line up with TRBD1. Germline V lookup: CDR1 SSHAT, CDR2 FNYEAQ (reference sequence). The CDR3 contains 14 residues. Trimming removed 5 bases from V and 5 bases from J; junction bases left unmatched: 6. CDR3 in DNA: TGTGCCAGCAGCGGAACGACAGGGGGGGAGACCCAGTACTTC. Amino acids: CASSGTTGGETQYF. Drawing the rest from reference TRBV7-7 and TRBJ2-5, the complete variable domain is GAGVSQSPRYKVTKRGQDVTLRCDPISSHATLYWYQQALGQGPEFLTYFNYEAQPDKSGLPSDRFSAERPEGSISTLTIQRTEQRDSAMYRCASSGTTGGETQYFGPGTRLLVL.

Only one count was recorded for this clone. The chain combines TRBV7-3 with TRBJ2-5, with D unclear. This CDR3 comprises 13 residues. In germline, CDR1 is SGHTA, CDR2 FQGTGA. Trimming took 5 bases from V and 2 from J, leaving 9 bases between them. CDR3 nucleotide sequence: TGTGCCAGCAGCCCCGGCAGGCAAGAGACCCAGTACTTC. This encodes CASSPGRQETQYF.

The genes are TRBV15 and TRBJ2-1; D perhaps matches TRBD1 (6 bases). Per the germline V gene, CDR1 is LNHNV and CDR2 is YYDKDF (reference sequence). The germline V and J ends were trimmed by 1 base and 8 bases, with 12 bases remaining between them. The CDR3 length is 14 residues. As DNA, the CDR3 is TGTGCCACCAGCAGAGGCCAGGGGTACGATGAGCAGTTCTTC. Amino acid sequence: CATSRGQGYDEQFF.

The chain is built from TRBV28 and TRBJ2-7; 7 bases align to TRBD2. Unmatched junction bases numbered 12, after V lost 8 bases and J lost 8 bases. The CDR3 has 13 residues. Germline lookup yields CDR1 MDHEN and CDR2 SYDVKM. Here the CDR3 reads CASHTPQGLKQYF. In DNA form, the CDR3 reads TGTGCCAGCCACACCCCCCAGGGACTAAAGCAGTACTTC.

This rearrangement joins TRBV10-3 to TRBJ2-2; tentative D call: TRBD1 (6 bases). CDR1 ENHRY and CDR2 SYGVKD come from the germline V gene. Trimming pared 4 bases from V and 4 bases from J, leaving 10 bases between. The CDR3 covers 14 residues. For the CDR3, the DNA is TGTGCCATCAGTGGACAGGCGGGCACCGGGGAGCTGTTTTTT. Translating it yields CAISGQAGTGELFF.

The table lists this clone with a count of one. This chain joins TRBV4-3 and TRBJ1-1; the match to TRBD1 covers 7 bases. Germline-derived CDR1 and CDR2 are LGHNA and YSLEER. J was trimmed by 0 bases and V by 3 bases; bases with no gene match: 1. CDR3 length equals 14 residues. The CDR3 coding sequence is TGCGCCAGCAGCCACGACAGGGTGAACACTGAAGCTTTCTTT. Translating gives CASSHDRVNTEAFF.